This record covers a single T cell receptor (beta chain). Its antigen is currently unknown. The CDR3 length is 15 residues. The trim removed 3 bases at V and 4 bases at J, leaving 7 bases unmatched. The germline CDR1 and CDR2 sequences are MNHNS and SASEGT. The data originate from a study of shared clonotypes between healthy human individuals. Looking at the study overall: The plates for each donor numbered three CD4 naive, three CD4 memory, two CD8 naive and one CD8 memory.

This table comes from immunoSEQ multiplex PCR, and its TCRdb copy is limited to in-frame clones, with some not included. The sample has a few hundred thousand clones, more than 60% seen once. General study findings and limits: Incompleteness in sorted-subset sequencing, despite large depth, was shown by rarefaction.

This sequence was found in a man aged 25-45 years in good health. The sequenced sample was memory CD4+ T cells sorted from blood. The subset: CD45RA-negative fraction. V is TRBV6-1 and J is TRBJ1-1; 8 bases match TRBD1. DNA of the CDR3: TGTGCCAGCAGTGATGGACAGGGATTCGGCACTGAAGCTTTCTTT. It is translated as CASSDGQGFGTEAFF.